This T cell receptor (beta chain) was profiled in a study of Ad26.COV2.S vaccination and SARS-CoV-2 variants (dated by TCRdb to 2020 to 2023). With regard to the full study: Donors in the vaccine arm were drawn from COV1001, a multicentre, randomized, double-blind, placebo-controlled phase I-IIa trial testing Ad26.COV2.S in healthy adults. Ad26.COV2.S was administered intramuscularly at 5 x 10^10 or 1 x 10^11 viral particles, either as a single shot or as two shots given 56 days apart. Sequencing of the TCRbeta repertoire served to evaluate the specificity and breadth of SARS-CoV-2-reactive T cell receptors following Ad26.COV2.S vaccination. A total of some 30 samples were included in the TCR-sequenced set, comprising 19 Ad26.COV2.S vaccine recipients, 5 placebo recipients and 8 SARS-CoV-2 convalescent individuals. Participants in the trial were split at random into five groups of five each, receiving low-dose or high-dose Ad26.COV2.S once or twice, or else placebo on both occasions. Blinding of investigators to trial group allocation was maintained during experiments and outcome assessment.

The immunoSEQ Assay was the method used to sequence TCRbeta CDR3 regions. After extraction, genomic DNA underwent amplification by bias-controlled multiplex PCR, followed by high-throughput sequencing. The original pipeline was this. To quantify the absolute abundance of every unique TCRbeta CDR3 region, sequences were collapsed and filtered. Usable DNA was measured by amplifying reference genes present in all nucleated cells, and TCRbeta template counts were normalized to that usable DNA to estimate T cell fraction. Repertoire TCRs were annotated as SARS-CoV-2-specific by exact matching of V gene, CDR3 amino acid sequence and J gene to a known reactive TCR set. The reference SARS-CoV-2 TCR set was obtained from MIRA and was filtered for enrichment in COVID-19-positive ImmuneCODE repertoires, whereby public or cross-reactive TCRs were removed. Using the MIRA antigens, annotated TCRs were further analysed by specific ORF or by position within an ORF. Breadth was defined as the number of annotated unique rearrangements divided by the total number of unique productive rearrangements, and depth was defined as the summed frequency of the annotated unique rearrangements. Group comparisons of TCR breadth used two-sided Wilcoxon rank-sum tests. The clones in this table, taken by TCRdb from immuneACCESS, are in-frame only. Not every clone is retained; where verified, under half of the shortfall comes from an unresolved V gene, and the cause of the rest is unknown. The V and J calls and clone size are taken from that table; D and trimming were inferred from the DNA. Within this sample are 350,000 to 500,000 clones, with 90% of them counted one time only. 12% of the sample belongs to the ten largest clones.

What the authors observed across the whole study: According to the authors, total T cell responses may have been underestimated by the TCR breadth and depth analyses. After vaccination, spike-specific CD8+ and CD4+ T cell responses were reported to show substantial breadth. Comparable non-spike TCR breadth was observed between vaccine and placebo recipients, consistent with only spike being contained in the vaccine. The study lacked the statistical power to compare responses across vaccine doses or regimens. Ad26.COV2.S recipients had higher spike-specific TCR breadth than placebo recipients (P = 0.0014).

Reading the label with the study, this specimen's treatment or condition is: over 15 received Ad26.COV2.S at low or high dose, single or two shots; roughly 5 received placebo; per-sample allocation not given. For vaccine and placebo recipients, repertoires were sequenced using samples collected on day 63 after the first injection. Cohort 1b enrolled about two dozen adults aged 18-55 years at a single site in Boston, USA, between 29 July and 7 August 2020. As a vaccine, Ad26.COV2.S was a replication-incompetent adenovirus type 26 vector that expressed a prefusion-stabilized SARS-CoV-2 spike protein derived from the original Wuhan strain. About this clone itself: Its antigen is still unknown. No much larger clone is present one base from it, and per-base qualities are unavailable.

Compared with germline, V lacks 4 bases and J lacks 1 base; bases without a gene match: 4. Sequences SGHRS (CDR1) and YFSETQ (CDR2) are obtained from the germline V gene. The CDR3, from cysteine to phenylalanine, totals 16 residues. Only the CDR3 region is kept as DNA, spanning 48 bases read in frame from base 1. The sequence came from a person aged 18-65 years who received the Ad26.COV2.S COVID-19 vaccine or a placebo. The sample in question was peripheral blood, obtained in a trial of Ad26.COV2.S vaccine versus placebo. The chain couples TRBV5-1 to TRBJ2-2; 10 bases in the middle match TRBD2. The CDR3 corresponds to CASSPLAGLNTGELFF. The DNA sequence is TGCGCCAGCAGCCCACTAGCGGGACTGAACACCGGGGAGCTGTTTTTT.